The 11 T cell receptor beta chains listed next were all sequenced from one sample in a study of T cells in Graves' hyperthyroidism and ophthalmopathy. Regions amplified from RNA transcripts were the TCR beta CDR3 regions. In the first-round RT-PCR of the TCR CDR3, the HTBI primer set was used. TCRdb re-called the multiplex PCR reads with MiXCR, one entry per CDR3 protein. The data show some 180,000 distinct CDR3 sequences, roughly 17% seen once. The sample was blood. These receptors were collected from a woman aged 50 to 60 with Graves' hyperthyroidism.

The table lists this clonotype with many counts. This chain links TRBV27 with TRBJ2-7; 7 nucleotides agree with TRBD2. This CDR3 contains 14 residues. The germline V gene encodes CDR1 MNHEY and CDR2 SMNVEV (reference sequence). V was clipped by 6 bases and J by 2 bases; unmatched bases: 7. CDR3 protein: CASRAASGTYEQYF. As DNA, the CDR3 is TGTGCCAGCAGGGCCGCTAGCGGTACCTACGAGCAGTACTTC.

This clonotype was detected many times. This sequence joins TRBV6-1 and TRBJ2-3, with TRBD1 as a possible D gene (5 bases). Trimming cost V 3 bases and J 1 base, with 11 bases left between them. The CDR3 has 15 amino acids. The germline CDR1 and CDR2 sequences are MNHNS and SASEGT. The CDR3 is CASSEFPQGTDTQYF. In DNA, the CDR3 is TGTGCCAGCAGTGAGTTTCCACAGGGCACAGATACGCAGTATTTT.

The table lists this clonotype with a few counts. This chain links TRBV3-1 with TRBJ2-5; D is undetermined. The CDR3 runs to 12 residues. Germline lookup yields CDR1 LGHDT and CDR2 YNNKEL (reference sequence). Trimming stripped 1 base from V and 6 bases from J, with 6 bases between. The CDR3 sequence: CASSQAEQTQYF. As DNA, the CDR3 is TGTGCCAGCAGCCAAGCTGAACAGACCCAGTACTTC.

The chain carries TRBV30 and TRBJ1-4; D is unresolved. V shed 7 bases and J shed 0 bases, with 18 bases lying between them. There are 16 residues in the CDR3. Per germline, CDR1 GTSNPN and CDR2 SVGIG (reference sequence). The CDR3 DNA reads as TGTGCCTATACGACATCCCACGACACAACTAATGAAAAACTGTTTTTT. This gives the protein CAYTTSHDTTNEKLFF.

In this sample, this clonotype turned up many times. The V gene is TRBV11-2, the J gene TRBJ2-4, with D unclear. The CDR3 totals 15 residues. CDR1 SGHAT and CDR2 FQNNGV come from the germline V gene. Trimming pared 1 base from V and 8 bases from J, leaving 15 bases between. The CDR3 sequence is CASSLVRSGRDIQYF. The CDR3 coding sequence is TGTGCCAGCAGCTTAGTACGAAGTGGTCGTGACATTCAGTACTTC. Full variable domain (missing parts from reference TRBV11-2 and TRBJ2-4): EAGVAQSPRYKIIEKRQSVAFWCNPISGHATLYWYQQILGQGPKLLIQFQNNGVVDDSQLPKDRFSAERLKGVDSTLKIQPAKLEDSAVYLCASSLVRSGRDIQYFGAGTRLSVL.

This clonotype has a count of ten or more. The chain uses TRBV7-2 and TRBJ2-7, with TRBD1 as a possible D gene (5 bases). In germline, CDR1 is SGHTA, CDR2 FQGNSA. V was clipped by 2 bases and J by 6 bases, with 11 bases between them. The CDR3 has 13 amino acids. The CDR3 spells CASSLTGSTEQYF. In DNA form, the CDR3 reads TGTGCCAGCAGCTTAACAGGCTCGACCGAGCAGTACTTC.

This clonotype occurred many times. This chain links TRBV20-1 with TRBJ2-1, with D possibly TRBD1 on 8 matching bases. This CDR3 is 16 amino acids long. Germline CDR1 reads DFQATT; CDR2 reads SNEGSKA (reference sequence). Trimming removed 4 bases at V and 5 bases at J, with 21 bases between. CDR3 region: CSATYWGGQENNEQFF. The CDR3 region has the DNA TGCAGTGCTACCTACTGGGGGGGACAGGAGAACAATGAGCAGTTCTTC.

V and J are TRBV20-1 and TRBJ1-6; TRBD1 agrees at 9 bases. Germline V gene sequence: CDR1 DFQATT, CDR2 SNEGSKA (reference sequence). V dropped 1 base and J dropped 5; count of bases not matched to a gene: 6. The CDR3 has 16 amino acids. The CDR3 nucleotides are TGCAGTGCTAGAGCCCAACAGGGGGCAGATAATTCACCCCTCCACTTT. Encoded protein: CSARAQQGADNSPLHF.

In its sample, this clonotype was seen many times. V is TRBV3-1 and J is TRBJ1-1; perhaps TRBD1 as D (6 bases). This CDR3 has 15 residues. CDR1 is LGHDT, CDR2 YNNKEL, per germline (reference sequence). With 0 bases removed from V and 4 bases from J, the gap between germline ends came to 12 bases. The CDR3 protein is CASSQDGQLSTEAFF. For the CDR3, the DNA is TGTGCCAGCAGCCAAGATGGACAGTTGAGCACTGAAGCTTTCTTT.

This clonotype was seen only a few times. The gene calls are TRBV20-1 and TRBJ2-3, with 7 bases lining up with TRBD2. This CDR3 spans 14 amino acids. Germline CDR1 DFQATT, CDR2 SNEGSKA (reference sequence). CDR3 loop: CSAPSGGRTDTQYF. DNA for the CDR3: TGCAGCGCCCCCTCGGGCGGGAGAACAGATACGCAGTATTTT.

This clonotype has only a few counts. A much larger clone lies a single base off, so this may be a read error. The chain recombines TRBV28 with TRBJ1-2; D may be TRBD1 (5 bases). The CDR3 consists of 15 residues. The germline V and J ends were trimmed by 5 bases and 5 bases, with 18 bases remaining between them. Germline CDR1 reads MDHEN; CDR2 reads SYDVKM. The CDR3 loop reads CASSGWDPLAYGYTF. The DNA for the CDR3 is TGTGCCAGCAGTGGATGGGACCCTTTGGCGTATGGCTACACCTTC.